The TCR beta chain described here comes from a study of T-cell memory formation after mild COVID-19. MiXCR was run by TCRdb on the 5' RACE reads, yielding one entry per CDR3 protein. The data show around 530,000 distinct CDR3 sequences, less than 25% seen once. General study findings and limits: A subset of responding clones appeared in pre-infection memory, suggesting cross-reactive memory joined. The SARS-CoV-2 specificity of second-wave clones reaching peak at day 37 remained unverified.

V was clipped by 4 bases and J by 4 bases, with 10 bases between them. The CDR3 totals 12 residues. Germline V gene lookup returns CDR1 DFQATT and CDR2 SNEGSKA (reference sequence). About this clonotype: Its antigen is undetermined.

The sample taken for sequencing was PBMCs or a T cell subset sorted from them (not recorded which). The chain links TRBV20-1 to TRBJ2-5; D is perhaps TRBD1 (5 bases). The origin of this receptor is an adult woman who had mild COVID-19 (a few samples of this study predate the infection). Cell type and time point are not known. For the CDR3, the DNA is TGCAGTGCTATGCCAGGGCTAGAGACCCAGTACTTC. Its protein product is CSAMPGLETQYF.